The T cell receptor (beta chain) described here comes from a study of human versus mouse CDR3 diversity and MHC coevolution. General study results and limits: Humans had the largest estimated TCR beta repertoire, 1.5 million to 2 million clonotypes. Among all groups, most of the three human donors showed least clonal inequality. Compared with mice, human CDR3s carried more deletions and insertions on average.

Using immunoSEQ multiplex PCR, the repertoire was profiled, and TCRdb retains in-frame clones only, with some absent. Among about 81,000 clones listed, 90% to 95% were seen once. Of note for this clone: Its antigen is unknown.

Naive CD4 T cells were sorted as CD45RO-negative, CD62L-positive. The length of the CDR3 is 18 residues. The V segment lost 4 bases and the J segment 3 bases; nucleotides outside the gene matches: 18. Germline CDR1 and CDR2: MNHNS and SASEGT. What was sequenced was naive CD4+ T cells from blood. Regarding subset: CD45RO-negative CD62L-positive naive CD4 T cells. This chain uses TRBV6-1 with TRBJ2-7; 7 nucleotides line up with TRBD2. The source of this sequence is a person aged 25-75 years in good health. The CDR3 DNA reads TGTGCCAGCAGTGGGTCCCCTCTGTGGGAGGGAATCGTCTACGAGCAGTACTTC. This gives the protein CASSGSPLWEGIVYEQYF.